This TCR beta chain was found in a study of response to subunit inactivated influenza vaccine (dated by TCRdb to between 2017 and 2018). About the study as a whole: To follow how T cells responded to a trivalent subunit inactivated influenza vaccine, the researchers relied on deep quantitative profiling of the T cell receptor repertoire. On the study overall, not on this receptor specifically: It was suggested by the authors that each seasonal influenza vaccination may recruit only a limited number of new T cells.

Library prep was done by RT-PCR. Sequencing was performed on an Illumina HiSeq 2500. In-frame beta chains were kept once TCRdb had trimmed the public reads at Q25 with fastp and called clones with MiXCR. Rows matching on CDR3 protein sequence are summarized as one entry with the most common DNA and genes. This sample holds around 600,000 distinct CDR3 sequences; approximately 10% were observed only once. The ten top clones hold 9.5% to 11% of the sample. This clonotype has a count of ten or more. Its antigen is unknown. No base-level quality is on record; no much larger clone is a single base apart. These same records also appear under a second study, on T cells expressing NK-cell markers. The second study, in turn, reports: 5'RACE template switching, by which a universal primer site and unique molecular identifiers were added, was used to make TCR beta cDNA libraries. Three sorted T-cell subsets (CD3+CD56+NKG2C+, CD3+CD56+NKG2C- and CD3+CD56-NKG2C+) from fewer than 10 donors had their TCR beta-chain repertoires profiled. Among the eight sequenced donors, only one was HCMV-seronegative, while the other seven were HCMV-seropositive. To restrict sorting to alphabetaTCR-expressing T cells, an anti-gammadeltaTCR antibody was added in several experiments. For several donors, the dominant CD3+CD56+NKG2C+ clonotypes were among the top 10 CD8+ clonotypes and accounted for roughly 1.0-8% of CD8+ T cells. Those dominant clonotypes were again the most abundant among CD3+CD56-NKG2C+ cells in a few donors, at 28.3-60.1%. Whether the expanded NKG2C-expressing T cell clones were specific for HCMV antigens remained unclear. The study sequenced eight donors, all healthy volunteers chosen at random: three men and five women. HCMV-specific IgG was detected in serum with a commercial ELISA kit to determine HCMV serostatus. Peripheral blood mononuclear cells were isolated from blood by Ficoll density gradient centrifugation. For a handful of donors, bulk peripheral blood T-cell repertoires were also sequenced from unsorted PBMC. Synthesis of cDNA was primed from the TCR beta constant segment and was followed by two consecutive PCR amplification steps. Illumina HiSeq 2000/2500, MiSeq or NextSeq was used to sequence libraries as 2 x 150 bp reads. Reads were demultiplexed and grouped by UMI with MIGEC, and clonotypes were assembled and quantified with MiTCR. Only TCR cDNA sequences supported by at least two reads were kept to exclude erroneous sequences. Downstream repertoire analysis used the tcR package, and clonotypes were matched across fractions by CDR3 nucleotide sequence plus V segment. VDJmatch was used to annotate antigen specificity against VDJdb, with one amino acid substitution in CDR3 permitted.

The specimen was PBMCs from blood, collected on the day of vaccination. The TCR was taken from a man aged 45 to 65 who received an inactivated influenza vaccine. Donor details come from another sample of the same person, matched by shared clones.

The encoded CDR3 is CASFNFLDNSPLHF. DNA sequence: TGTGCCAGCTTCAACTTCTTGGACAATTCACCCCTCCACTTT. The V and J segments used are TRBV28 and TRBJ1-6; the D gene identity is not certain. Cut back by 8 bases and 7 bases, the V and J ends lie 15 bases apart. The CDR3 has 14 amino acids, counting the end cysteine and phenylalanine. The retained sequence is limited to the CDR3, 42 bases, with the frame set at the first base. The germline V gene yields MDHEN for CDR1 and SYDVKM for CDR2.